Shown below are 12 T cell receptor beta chains from a single sample sequenced in a study of blood T cell repertoires in COVID-19. This table comes from immunoSEQ multiplex PCR, and its TCRdb copy is limited to in-frame clones, with some not included. The sample contains around 240,000 clones, about 82% of which appear only once. Sequencing input: PBMCs or T cells enriched from blood (not recorded which). These receptors all come from a woman aged 50 to 65 who had recovered from COVID-19.

The rearrangement joins TRBV4-2 to TRBJ2-1; 10 nucleotides line up with TRBD2. The CDR3 length is 16 residues. Looked up from germline, CDR1 is LGHNA and CDR2 is YNFKEQ. V shed 0 bases and J 7 bases; nucleotides not matched to a gene: 6. This chain's CDR3 is CASSQDRAGGPNEQFF. In DNA form, the CDR3 reads TGTGCCAGCAGCCAAGACCGAGCGGGGGGGCCTAATGAGCAGTTCTTC.

This clone was seen just once. The rearrangement joins TRBV5-4 to TRBJ2-3; 9 bases are shared with TRBD1. This CDR3 comprises 17 residues. Germline lookup yields CDR1 SGHNT and CDR2 YYREEE (reference sequence). Unmatched junction bases numbered 9, after V lost 1 base and J lost 3 bases. The CDR3 nucleotides are TGTGCCAGCAGCTTGTTCCGGGGACAGGGTCGAACAGATACGCAGTATTTT. Translating gives CASSLFRGQGRTDTQYF.

V gene TRBV21-1 combines with J gene TRBJ1-3. TRBV21-1 is shown as a pseudogene. The CDR3 is 16 residues long. In nucleotides, the CDR3 is TGTGCCAGCAGTTACTGCGGGCGGTACTCTGGAAACACCATATATTTT. Translating it yields CASSYCGRYSGNTIYF.

This chain links TRBV18 with TRBJ1-6; D might be TRBD1 (5 bases). CDR3 length equals 14 residues. Germline V gene lookup returns CDR1 KGHSH and CDR2 LQKENI. Trimming left V 3 bases short and J 13 bases short, with 16 bases between. The chain's CDR3 is CASSPLPGNTPLHF. CDR3 nucleotides: TGTGCCAGCTCACCTTTGCCAGGGAATACGCCCCTCCACTTT. Based on the CDR3 plus reference TRBV18 and TRBJ1-6, the full variable domain is NAGVMQNPRHLVRRRGQEARLRCSPMKGHSHVYWYRQLPEEGLKFMVYLQKENIIDESGMPKERFSAEFPKEGPSILRIQQVVRGDSAAYFCASSPLPGNTPLHFGNGTRLTVT.

The chain has TRBV4-3 and TRBJ1-2; the D gene is possibly TRBD1 (6 bases). The CDR3 is made up of 15 amino acids. Trimming removed 1 base from V and 4 bases from J, with 13 bases in between. Germline V gene lookup returns CDR1 LGHNA and CDR2 YSLEER. CDR3 protein: CASSQVSGAFYGYTF. The DNA of the CDR3 is TGCGCCAGCAGCCAAGTCTCAGGGGCTTTCTATGGCTACACCTTC.

The V and J genes are TRBV5-6 and TRBJ2-6; 12 nucleotides align to TRBD1. CDR1 is SGHDT and CDR2 is YYEEEE in the germline V gene. V shed 6 bases and J 4 bases; nucleotides not matched to a gene: 11. The CDR3 sequence is 18 residues long. CDR3: CASIRNRDRGQGANVLTF. In nucleotides, the CDR3 is TGTGCCAGCATCCGGAACCGGGACAGGGGGCAAGGGGCCAACGTCCTGACTTTC. Drawing the rest from reference TRBV5-6 and TRBJ2-6, the complete variable domain is DAGVTQSPTHLIKTRGQQVTLRCSPKSGHDTVSWYQQALGQGPQFIFQYYEEEERQRGNFPDRFSGHQFPNYSSELNVNALLLGDSALYLCASIRNRDRGQGANVLTFGAGSRLTVL.

This clone was picked up one time. V gene TRBV7-9 combines with J gene TRBJ1-4, with D possibly matching TRBD1 (6 bases). Germline V gives CDR1 SEHNR, CDR2 FQNEAQ (reference sequence). The CDR3 consists of 15 residues. V was cut by 4 bases and J by 10 bases, with 19 bases left in between. The DNA of the CDR3 is TGTGCCAGCAGCTCAGTAAGGGAGGGGGTTGGAAAACTGTTTTTT. Its translation: CASSSVREGVGKLFF.

This chain connects TRBV24-1 to TRBJ2-5, with 8 bases that match TRBD1. V dropped 5 bases and J dropped 4; count of bases not matched to a gene: 5. The germline gives CDR1 KGHDR, CDR2 SFDVKD. The CDR3 sequence is 14 residues long. CDR3 residues: CATSASDRGETQYF. CDR3 bases: TGTGCCACCAGTGCCAGCGACAGGGGAGAGACCCAGTACTTC.

This rearrangement joins TRBV7-9 to TRBJ2-2, with D perhaps matching TRBD2 (6 bases). Germline V gene lookup returns CDR1 SEHNR and CDR2 FQNEAQ (reference sequence). Trimming pared 0 bases from V and 7 bases from J, leaving 18 bases between. The CDR3 length is 17 residues. The CDR3 region is CASSLAGRQGGGGELFF. The DNA of the CDR3 is TGTGCCAGCAGCTTAGCGGGGCGCCAGGGAGGTGGCGGGGAGCTGTTTTTT.

This sequence joins TRBV27 and TRBJ1-2, with D unresolved. Germline loops: CDR1 MNHEY, CDR2 SMNVEV (reference sequence). Trimming removed 1 base at V and 0 bases at J, with 6 bases between. The CDR3 covers 14 residues. The CDR3 coding sequence is TGTGCCAGCAGTTTATGGCCGTCTAACTATGGCTACACCTTC. Protein sequence: CASSLWPSNYGYTF.

The chain joins TRBV27 to TRBJ2-7; 7 bases align to TRBD1. With V trimmed by 3 bases and J by 2 bases, 1 base remained unmatched. This CDR3 is built from 13 residues. In germline, CDR1 is MNHEY, CDR2 SMNVEV (reference sequence). CDR3 residues: CASSLTGTYEQYF. CDR3 nucleotide sequence: TGTGCCAGCAGTTTGACAGGGACCTACGAGCAGTACTTC.

The gene calls are TRBV28 and TRBJ1-4, with 7 bases identical to TRBD1. Germline assignment: CDR1 MDHEN and CDR2 SYDVKM. The CDR3 sequence is 14 residues long. V was pared by 5 bases and J by 13 bases, with 13 bases of the junction left unmatched. The CDR3: CASSPTGPGRGLFF. In DNA form, the CDR3 reads TGTGCCAGCAGTCCGACAGGGCCCGGGAGGGGACTGTTTTTT.